A single T cell receptor (beta chain) is shown here with its context. This entry comes from a study of blood T cell repertoires in COVID-19. Study background: Italy, Spain and the United States were the sources of the convalescent and acute COVID-19 samples. Sources were T cells, B-cell-depleted T cells, or PBMCs; the material itself was cDNA or gDNA.

Trimming took off 7 bases at V and 0 bases at J, with 19 bases between the two ends. This CDR3 spans 16 amino acids. Looked up from germline, CDR1 is MDHEN and CDR2 is SYDVKM. One Seattle source followed patients from active infection through their disease course. Authors' methods: The authors estimated nucleated cell counts from reference gene primer amplification. Sequencing used immunoSEQ multiplex PCR; TCRdb keeps in-frame clones, though not all of them. V and J calls and clone size follow that table, whereas D and trimming were derived from the DNA. The sample has hundreds of thousands of clones; 83% are singletons.

The source material was peripheral blood. The rearrangement links TRBV28 to TRBJ2-7; D gene uncertain. The source of this sequence is a woman in her 30s with COVID-19, enrolled during active disease. In DNA form, the CDR3 reads TGTGCCAGCACTTTGAAAGGTGCAGCGAGCTCCTACGAGCAGTACTTC. It specifies CASTLKGAASSYEQYF.